This T cell receptor beta chain emerged from a study of tumor and adjacent non-tumor tissue in lung cancer. On the study more broadly: The cohort had about 12 adenocarcinoma, a couple of squamous cell and 1 small cell patients.

This CDR3 has 20 amino acids. The V end lost 7 bases, the J end lost 3 bases, and 33 bases lay between the germline ends. CDR1 is MNHEY, CDR2 SVGAGI, per germline. This clonotype was recorded many times. The template was RNA from unsorted bulk tissue. More than 3 cm separated this lung sample from the edge of the tumor. Three rounds of nested PCR, following a modified ARM-PCR protocol, produced the TCRbeta library. One entry per CDR3 protein results from TCRdb running MiXCR on the multiplex PCR reads. The sample records roughly 75,000 distinct CDR3 sequences, around 70% being singletons. Sequenced: distant non-tumor lung tissue. The source is a woman between 50 and 59 years old with non-small cell lung cancer. The rearrangement joins TRBV6-5 to TRBJ1-2; D is possibly TRBD1 (6 bases). CDR3 in DNA: TGTGCCAGCACCCCCTTAATAAGCCGAATGGGGGGGCGGAAGCACTATGGCTACACCTTC. Its protein is CASTPLISRMGGRKHYGYTF.